The entry below gives a single T cell receptor (beta chain) sequence along with its context. The method was immunoSEQ multiplex PCR; TCRdb's version includes in-frame clones alone and lacks a portion of them. The sample has tens of thousands of clones; approximately 92% are singletons. Germline V gene data show CDR1 as SNHLY and CDR2 as FYNNEI. V was clipped by 7 bases and J by 11 bases; unmatched bases: 14. The CDR3 consists of 14 residues. This entry belongs to a study of T cell changes during pregnancy in multiple sclerosis. The chain recombines TRBV2 with TRBJ1-5; TRBD1 matches 7 bases. The sequencing used peripheral blood, collected in the third trimester of pregnancy. The TCR was taken from a female donor in good health, enrolled as a control in a pregnancy study. The CDR3 nucleotides are TGTGCCAGCACCCGGGGGGGGACAGAGGGTACCCAGCATTTT. As protein: CASTRGGTEGTQHF.